This T cell receptor beta chain was found in a study of CD8+ T cells in alopecia areata. Study-level background: Treated individuals took tofacitinib by mouth, 5 to 10 mg twice daily. Study outcomes and limitations: Compared with normal scalp, lesional scalp had higher clonality and more expanded CD8+ clones. Scalp clonality, together with expanded CD8+ clones among the top 100, fell significantly with tofacitinib. Normal-skin resident alphabeta T cells also appear among scalp sample sequences.

A word on this clone: Its cognate antigen is unknown.

Treatment in this sample: oral pan-JAK inhibitor, 5-10 mg twice daily. Peripheral blood samples and lesional scalp punch biopsies were obtained from alopecia areata patients. Sequencing used cDNA as its template, made by extracting RNA and reverse transcribing it. TCRdb keeps only in-frame clones here, not all; method: immunoSEQ multiplex PCR. The repertoire holds 15,000 to 20,000 clones, 59% seen once, with roughly 8.2% in the top ten. Between the trimmed V and J ends, which lost 5 bases and 9 bases, there was a span of 26 bases. CDR3 length: 16 amino acids. Germline CDR1 reads SQVTM; CDR2 reads ANQGSEA.

This sequence joins TRBV29-1 and TRBJ2-1; TRBD1 or TRBD2 may be the D gene (6 bases each). This sequence was found in a human donor with alopecia areata. The starting material was skin, obtained at week 4, from a patient treated with tofacitinib. The CDR3 sequence: CSVPIGWDRGRVEQFF. The CDR3 DNA sequence: TGCAGCGTTCCTATAGGTTGGGACCGGGGGCGGGTTGAGCAGTTCTTC.